Listed below are T cell receptor beta chains from one sample, sequenced in a study of long-term antiretroviral therapy in people with HIV. The assay was immunoSEQ multiplex PCR, and TCRdb's table has in-frame clones only and misses some. The sample lists about 33,000 clones, 60% to 85% occurring once. Sequencing used unsorted PBMCs, obtained 2 years after starting antiretroviral therapy. These receptors came from a woman in her fifties or sixties with HIV. CDR3s include the opening cysteine and the closing phenylalanine or tryptophan. Fields, in order: J gene, clone size, D gene, V gene, CDR3 protein, CDR3 DNA. The D gene is left open where the match is weak. A clone size is listed for some rows: how often the clone was seen (once, few, many), or a class if it is expanded.

J gene: TRBJ2-1
clone size: few
D gene: TRBD1
V gene: TRBV6-1
CDR3 protein: CASSEGTPGQVMYNEQFF
CDR3 DNA: TGTGCCAGCAGTGAAGGGACGCCGGGACAGGTTATGTACAATGAGCAGTTCTTC

J gene: TRBJ2-5
clone size: .
D gene: TRBD2
V gene: TRBV7-9
CDR3 protein: CASSPGTSGNYQETQYF
CDR3 DNA: TGTGCCAGCAGCCCCGGGACTAGCGGAAACTACCAAGAGACCCAGTACTTC

J gene: TRBJ2-1
clone size: .
D gene: .
V gene: TRBV29-1
CDR3 protein: CSVLHPGKTYNEQFF
CDR3 DNA: TGCAGCGTCCTACACCCCGGGAAGACCTACAATGAGCAGTTCTTC

J gene: TRBJ1-6
clone size: .
D gene: .
V gene: TRBV7-9
CDR3 protein: CASSSPGDSPPLHF
CDR3 DNA: TGTGCCAGCAGCTCGCCGGGAGATTCCCCACCCCTCCACTTT

J gene: TRBJ1-4
clone size: .
D gene: .
V gene: TRBV11-2
CDR3 protein: CASSLYRATNEKLFF
CDR3 DNA: TGTGCCAGCAGCTTATACAGGGCTACTAATGAAAAACTGTTTTTT

J gene: TRBJ2-2
clone size: .
D gene: .
V gene: TRBV7-2
CDR3 protein: CASSRLQGGGGDTGELFF
CDR3 DNA: TGTGCCAGCAGCAGACTACAGGGTGGCGGCGGTGACACCGGGGAGCTGTTTTTT

J gene: TRBJ1-1
clone size: .
D gene: .
V gene: TRBV27
CDR3 protein: CASGALGTEAFF
CDR3 DNA: TGTGCCAGTGGGGCCCTGGGCACTGAAGCTTTCTTT

J gene: TRBJ1-6
clone size: once
D gene: TRBD1
V gene: TRBV18
CDR3 protein: CASSPEQGASPLHF
CDR3 DNA: TGTGCCAGCTCACCAGAACAGGGGGCTTCACCCCTCCACTTT

J gene: TRBJ1-5
clone size: .
D gene: TRBD1
V gene: TRBV2
CDR3 protein: CASSERQGAQPQHF
CDR3 DNA: TGTGCCAGCAGTGAGAGGCAGGGGGCCCAGCCCCAGCATTTT

J gene: TRBJ1-2
clone size: .
D gene: .
V gene: TRBV15
CDR3 protein: CATSREGRYGYTF
CDR3 DNA: TGTGCCACCAGCAGAGAGGGGAGGTATGGCTACACCTTC

J gene: TRBJ2-1
clone size: .
D gene: .
V gene: TRBV6-6
CDR3 protein: CASQLTDEQFF
CDR3 DNA: TGTGCCAGCCAGTTAACAGATGAGCAGTTCTTC

J gene: TRBJ1-1
clone size: .
D gene: TRBD1
V gene: TRBV29-1
CDR3 protein: CSGRDSYTEAFF
CDR3 DNA: TGCAGCGGACGGGACAGTTACACTGAAGCTTTCTTT

J gene: TRBJ2-1
clone size: .
D gene: TRBD2
V gene: TRBV5-1
CDR3 protein: CASSLGLAGRNEQFF
CDR3 DNA: TGCGCCAGCAGCTTGGGGCTAGCGGGCCGCAATGAGCAGTTCTTC

J gene: TRBJ2-3
clone size: .
D gene: TRBD1
V gene: TRBV7-9
CDR3 protein: CASTLGTGKTDTQYF
CDR3 DNA: TGTGCCAGCACCCTCGGGACAGGGAAAACAGATACGCAGTATTTT

J gene: TRBJ2-2
clone size: once
D gene: .
V gene: TRBV27
CDR3 protein: CASSLWAHPNTGELFF
CDR3 DNA: TGTGCCAGCAGTTTGTGGGCACACCCGAACACCGGGGAGCTGTTTTTT

J gene: TRBJ1-3
clone size: .
D gene: TRBD1
V gene: TRBV28
CDR3 protein: CASSPVRQGGTGFIRYSGNTIYF
CDR3 DNA: TGTGCCAGCAGTCCCGTTAGACAGGGGGGAACTGGATTCATCCGATACTCTGGAAACACCATATATTTT

J gene: TRBJ1-4
clone size: .
D gene: .
V gene: TRBV6-5
CDR3 protein: CASSRGAGNEKLFF
CDR3 DNA: TGTGCCAGCAGTAGGGGGGCGGGTAATGAAAAACTGTTTTTT

J gene: TRBJ1-6
clone size: once
D gene: TRBD1
V gene: TRBV30
CDR3 protein: CAWSGSGTAVPHF
CDR3 DNA: TGTGCCTGGAGTGGATCCGGGACAGCCGTTCCCCACTTT

J gene: TRBJ2-2
clone size: .
D gene: .
V gene: TRBV9
CDR3 protein: CASSVEGVRTGELFF
CDR3 DNA: TGTGCCAGCAGCGTAGAAGGGGTAAGGACCGGGGAGCTGTTTTTT

J gene: TRBJ1-3
clone size: .
D gene: .
V gene: TRBV6-6
CDR3 protein: CASSYYQGGGTIYF
CDR3 DNA: TGTGCCAGCAGTTACTACCAGGGAGGTGGCACCATATATTTT

J gene: TRBJ1-3
clone size: .
D gene: .
V gene: TRBV7-2
CDR3 protein: CASTDTTGNTIYF
CDR3 DNA: TGTGCCAGCACCGACACTACTGGAAACACCATATATTTT

J gene: TRBJ2-7
clone size: few
D gene: .
V gene: TRBV20-1
CDR3 protein: CSAARAYEQYF
CDR3 DNA: TGCAGTGCTGCCAGGGCCTACGAGCAGTACTTC

J gene: TRBJ1-5
clone size: .
D gene: .
V gene: TRBV10-1
CDR3 protein: CASSESGAVTNNQPQHF
CDR3 DNA: TGCGCCAGCAGTGAGTCCGGGGCTGTTACTAATAATCAGCCCCAGCATTTT

J gene: TRBJ1-1
clone size: once
D gene: .
V gene: TRBV11-2
CDR3 protein: CASREIGHGFTEAFF
CDR3 DNA: TGTGCCAGCAGAGAAATAGGACACGGATTCACTGAAGCTTTCTTT

J gene: TRBJ1-1
clone size: .
D gene: .
V gene: TRBV28
CDR3 protein: CASTPGSANTEAFF
CDR3 DNA: TGTGCCAGCACCCCCGGCAGTGCTAACACTGAAGCTTTCTTT

J gene: TRBJ1-2
clone size: .
D gene: .
V gene: TRBV28
CDR3 protein: CASSSATVFYGYTF
CDR3 DNA: TGTGCCAGCAGTTCGGCGACAGTCTTCTATGGCTACACCTTC

J gene: TRBJ2-7
clone size: .
D gene: TRBD2
V gene: TRBV11-2
CDR3 protein: CASSLDLLGLSF
CDR3 DNA: TGTGCCAGCAGCTTAGATCTATTGGGACTAAGCTTC

J gene: TRBJ2-5
clone size: .
D gene: TRBD2
V gene: TRBV6-1
CDR3 protein: CASSEARSGGRETQYF
CDR3 DNA: TGTGCCAGCAGTGAAGCACGAAGCGGGGGACGGGAGACCCAGTACTTC

J gene: TRBJ2-5
clone size: .
D gene: TRBD1
V gene: TRBV11-3
CDR3 protein: CASSTRTGGAETQYF
CDR3 DNA: TGTGCCAGCAGCACCCGGACAGGGGGCGCGGAGACCCAGTACTTC

J gene: TRBJ1-2
clone size: medium-sized
D gene: .
V gene: TRBV25-1
CDR3 protein: CASSKSGVNYGYTF
CDR3 DNA: TGTGCCAGCAGCAAGTCAGGGGTAAACTATGGCTACACCTTC

J gene: TRBJ2-7
clone size: .
D gene: .
V gene: TRBV4-1
CDR3 protein: CASSQEVSIHEQYF
CDR3 DNA: TGCGCCAGCAGCCAAGAGGTCTCCATCCACGAGCAGTACTTC

J gene: TRBJ1-1
clone size: .
D gene: TRBD1
V gene: TRBV19
CDR3 protein: CASIPGQGNMNTEAFF
CDR3 DNA: TGTGCCAGTATACCGGGACAGGGAAACATGAACACTGAAGCTTTCTTT

J gene: TRBJ2-3
clone size: .
D gene: TRBD1
V gene: TRBV5-1
CDR3 protein: CASSLRRGRADTQYF
CDR3 DNA: TGCGCCAGCAGCTTGCGCAGGGGGCGTGCAGATACGCAGTATTTT

J gene: TRBJ2-1
clone size: .
D gene: .
V gene: TRBV6-6
CDR3 protein: CASSYRVGTNEQFF
CDR3 DNA: TGTGCCAGCAGTTATAGGGTCGGTACGAATGAGCAGTTCTTC

J gene: TRBJ1-1
clone size: .
D gene: .
V gene: TRBV21-1
CDR3 protein: CASSLGQSMNTEAFF
CDR3 DNA: TGTGCCAGCAGCCTGGGACAGTCAATGAACACTGAAGCTTTCTTT

J gene: TRBJ2-2
clone size: .
D gene: .
V gene: TRBV7-3
CDR3 protein: CASSLDSLNTGELFF
CDR3 DNA: TGTGCCAGCAGCTTAGATAGCTTGAACACCGGGGAGCTGTTTTTT

J gene: TRBJ2-1
clone size: .
D gene: .
V gene: TRBV19
CDR3 protein: CASSIGFNSPAYEQFF
CDR3 DNA: TGTGCCAGTAGTATAGGATTCAACAGTCCAGCATATGAGCAGTTCTTC

J gene: TRBJ1-4
clone size: few
D gene: TRBD1
V gene: TRBV7-9
CDR3 protein: CASSRTGANEKLFF
CDR3 DNA: TGTGCCAGCAGCCGGACAGGGGCAAATGAAAAACTGTTTTTT

J gene: TRBJ1-1
clone size: .
D gene: .
V gene: TRBV18
CDR3 protein: CASSPSVGTEAFF
CDR3 DNA: TGTGCCAGCTCACCTTCAGTCGGCACTGAAGCTTTCTTT